The 32 T cell receptor beta chains presented below share a single source sample, sequenced in a study of T cell changes during pregnancy in multiple sclerosis. Method: immunoSEQ multiplex PCR; TCRdb's copy keeps in-frame clones and lacks some. The repertoire holds about 73,000 clones, with around 90% as singletons. The sample was peripheral blood, taken in the second trimester of pregnancy. All receptors derive from a female donor in good health, enrolled as a control in a pregnancy study.

This chain connects TRBV28 to TRBJ2-3; TRBD2 matches at 7 bases. Germline V gene lookup returns CDR1 MDHEN and CDR2 SYDVKM. The trim removed 3 bases at V and 2 bases at J, leaving 2 bases unmatched. This CDR3 is built from 14 residues. DNA for the CDR3: TGTGCCAGCAGTTTTGGGGGGGTCACAGATACGCAGTATTTT. Protein sequence: CASSFGGVTDTQYF.

Notes on this clone: Relative to the germline gene, one junction end is altered; a read error may explain this. The V gene is TRBV7-7, the J gene TRBJ2-5; unclear D gene. Germline CDR1 is SSHAT and CDR2 is FNYEAQ (reference sequence). The CDR3 extends over 14 amino acids. CDR3 bases: TGTGCTAGCAGCTTAGTAGGCGGCAGAGAGACCCAGTACTTC. Its protein is CASSLVGGRETQYF.

The CDR3 is CASSLLAGNSETQYF. CDR3 nucleotide sequence: TGTGCCAGCAGTTTACTAGCGGGGAATTCGGAGACCCAGTACTTC. The rearrangement uses TRBV27 and TRBJ2-5, with 9 bases that match TRBD2. The CDR3 sequence is 15 residues long. The junction had 6 bases not matched to a gene; V was cut back by 2 bases and J by 5 bases. Germline V gene sequence: CDR1 MNHEY, CDR2 SMNVEV (reference sequence).

This chain uses TRBV14 with TRBJ1-2, with TRBD1 as a possible D gene (6 bases). Germline CDR1 SGHDN, CDR2 FVKESK. Between the trimmed V and J ends, which lost 2 bases and 7 bases, there was a span of 14 bases. CDR3 length: 14 amino acids. Written as DNA, the CDR3 is TGTGCCAGCAGCCAATTCAGCACAGGGCCTGGCTACACCTTC. Translation gives CASSQFSTGPGYTF. Together with reference TRBV14 and TRBJ1-2, the CDR3 gives the full variable domain: EAGVTQFPSHSVIEKGQTVTLRCDPISGHDNLYWYRRVMGKEIKFLLHFVKESKQDESGMPNNRFLAERTGGTYSTLKVQPAELEDSGVYFCASSQFSTGPGYTFGSGTRLTVV.

The rearrangement uses TRBV18 and TRBJ2-5; 7 bases line up with TRBD2. Germline-derived CDR1 and CDR2 are KGHSH and LQKENI. This CDR3 has 14 residues. V lost 6 bases and J lost 1; bases outside the gene matches: 5. In DNA form, the CDR3 reads TGTGCCAGCTCTACGGGGAGGGGCCAAGAGACCCAGTACTTC. Translating it yields CASSTGRGQETQYF.

For the CDR3, the DNA is TGTGCCAGCAGCTTAGTGGGACAGGGGGCGATTAGAGACGCCATATATTTT. Amino acids: CASSLVGQGAIRDAIYF. The rearrangement links TRBV11-2 to TRBJ1-3; 12 bases are a match to TRBD1. CDR3 length equals 17 residues. V lost 1 base, J lost 11 bases, and 12 bases stayed unmatched. Germline V gives CDR1 SGHAT, CDR2 FQNNGV.

This clone was seen a few times. The V and J genes are TRBV6-1 and TRBJ2-1; D perhaps matches TRBD2 (6 bases). V lost 4 bases to trimming and J lost 0 bases, with 16 bases between them. The CDR3 has 17 residues. In germline, CDR1 is MNHNS, CDR2 SASEGT. Here the CDR3 DNA reads TGTGCCAGCAGTGGATTCCTAGCGACAAGCTCCTACAATGAGCAGTTCTTC. Translated: CASSGFLATSSYNEQFF.

A word on this clone: This sample also contains other DNA sequences that code for the same CDR3. The chain joins TRBV6-5 to TRBJ2-7, with 10 bases fitting TRBD1. The J segment lost 2 bases and the V segment lost 6 bases, leaving 4 bases of the junction unmatched. Germline loops: CDR1 MNHEY, CDR2 SVGAGI. This CDR3 is built from 14 residues. CDR3 region: CASSTGTGAYEQYF. Written as DNA, the CDR3 is TGTGCCAGCAGCACCGGGACAGGGGCCTACGAGCAGTACTTC.

V and J are TRBV4-1 and TRBJ2-3; possible D gene TRBD1, 6 bases. Germline CDR1 MGHRA, CDR2 YSYEKL. The CDR3 is 16 residues long. V was cut by 0 bases and J by 3 bases, with 13 bases left in between. CDR3 sequence (DNA): TGCGCCAGCAGCCAAGATACGTGGCAGGGGACAGATACGCAGTATTTT. Residues: CASSQDTWQGTDTQYF.

The chain couples TRBV18 to TRBJ1-4; D is perhaps TRBD1 (5 bases). CDR3 length: 13 residues. V was clipped by 8 bases and J by 5 bases, with 12 bases between them. CDR1 is KGHSH and CDR2 is LQKENI in the germline V gene. As DNA, the CDR3 is TGTGCCAGCGCCTCAGGGAAGAATGAAAAACTGTTTTTT. This translates into CASASGKNEKLFF.

This rearrangement joins TRBV30 to TRBJ2-7, with 7 bases that match TRBD1. The length of the CDR3 is 15 residues. V dropped 0 bases and J dropped 1; count of bases not matched to a gene: 6. Germline-derived CDR1 and CDR2 are GTSNPN and SVGIG (reference sequence). CDR3 region: CAWSVRDSGSYEQYF. The CDR3 nucleotides are TGTGCCTGGAGTGTAAGGGACAGTGGTTCCTACGAGCAGTACTTC.

The chain has TRBV7-2 and TRBJ1-2, with 7 bases aligning to TRBD1. The CDR3 is 15 residues long. Trimming cost V 5 bases and J 10 bases; bases outside gene matches: 16. Germline loops: CDR1 SGHTA, CDR2 FQGNSA. The CDR3 DNA reads as TGTGCCAGCAGCCCTCTCAGGGGGACGGATCTTTCCTACACCTTC. It specifies CASSPLRGTDLSYTF.

The chain joins TRBV7-8 to TRBJ2-7; 7 positions agree with TRBD1. Germline CDR1 and CDR2: SGHVS and FQNEAQ. With 2 bases clipped from V and 4 bases from J, the junction kept 8 bases outside the gene matches. CDR3 length: 15 amino acids. The CDR3 nucleotides are TGTGCCAGCAGCTTAAAGACAGGGAATTCGTACGAGCAGTACTTC. Its translation: CASSLKTGNSYEQYF.

The V call is TRBV4-3, the J call TRBJ1-5, with unresolved D. The V gene lost 0 bases and the J gene lost 6 bases, with 15 bases spanning the gap. The CDR3 is 16 amino acids. Germline-derived CDR1 and CDR2 are LGHNA and YSLEER. CDR3 residues: CASSQEFPGASQPQHF. The CDR3 bases are TGCGCCAGCAGCCAAGAATTTCCAGGCGCGAGTCAGCCCCAGCATTTT.

The chain uses TRBV10-3 and TRBJ2-3, with a weak D call TRBD1 (5 bases). From germline, CDR1 is ENHRY and CDR2 SYGVKD. The CDR3 has 15 amino acids. The ends were cut back, 0 bases at V and 3 bases at J, with 10 bases in the middle. The CDR3 loop reads CAISESAGPTDTQYF. The DNA of the CDR3 is TGTGCCATCAGTGAGTCGGCAGGGCCGACAGATACGCAGTATTTT.

In this sample, this clone turned up once. The gene calls are TRBV5-8 and TRBJ1-5; 8 positions agree with TRBD1. The CDR3 contains 14 residues. The germline V gene encodes CDR1 SGHTS and CDR2 YDEGEE. Trimming removed 6 bases from V and 9 bases from J; junction bases left unmatched: 11. The CDR3 reads CASTRQGQYRPQHF. The CDR3 DNA reads as TGTGCCAGCACCCGACAGGGGCAATACAGGCCCCAGCATTTT.

V and J are TRBV5-1 and TRBJ1-4; 8 bases agree with TRBD1. Germline V gene data show CDR1 as SGHRS and CDR2 as YFSETQ. V dropped 5 bases and J dropped 4; count of bases not matched to a gene: 1. There are 13 residues in the CDR3. In DNA, the CDR3 is TGCGCCAGCAGGGACAGGGTTAATGAAAAACTGTTTTTT. Its protein product is CASRDRVNEKLFF.

V is TRBV7-3 and J is TRBJ2-2; D possibly corresponds to TRBD1 (7 bases). V was trimmed by 2 bases and J by 0 bases, leaving 13 bases between them. In germline, CDR1 is SGHTA, CDR2 FQGTGA. The CDR3 consists of 17 residues. Here the CDR3 reads CASSLRAGQTNTGELFF. The CDR3 bases are TGTGCCAGCAGCTTACGGGCGGGACAGACGAACACCGGGGAGCTGTTTTTT.

The chain combines TRBV28 with TRBJ1-1, with a weak D call TRBD1 (5 bases). Germline V gene data show CDR1 as MDHEN and CDR2 as SYDVKM. V was pared by 3 bases and J by 0 bases, with 14 bases between. This CDR3 has 16 amino acids. Here the CDR3 reads CASSFTGISLNTEAFF. CDR3 DNA: TGTGCCAGCAGTTTCACAGGTATTTCCCTGAACACTGAAGCTTTCTTT.

The V gene is TRBV5-6, the J gene TRBJ2-2; 8 nucleotides match TRBD2. Trimming took 5 bases from V and 4 from J; bases not matched to a gene: 10. Per germline, CDR1 SGHDT and CDR2 YYEEEE. CDR3 size: 16 residues. The CDR3 sequence is CASSLPGRVITGELFF. In DNA, the CDR3 is TGTGCCAGCAGTTTGCCCGGGAGGGTAATCACCGGGGAGCTGTTTTTT.

The rearrangement joins TRBV4-3 to TRBJ2-1, with 9 bases fitting TRBD1. J was trimmed by 9 bases and V by 4 bases; bases with no gene match: 4. Looked up from germline, CDR1 is LGHNA and CDR2 is YSLEER. This CDR3 has 13 amino acids. The CDR3 coding sequence is TGCGCCAGCAGCCCGGACAGGGGCGGTGAGCAGTTCTTC. Protein: CASSPDRGGEQFF.

V is TRBV9 and J is TRBJ2-5; 11 bases align to TRBD2. Trimming cost V 4 bases and J 3 bases; bases outside gene matches: 5. The CDR3 contains 15 residues. Germline CDR1 and CDR2: SGDLS and YYNGEE. The CDR3 loop reads CASSLSTSGEETQYF. The CDR3 nucleotides are TGTGCCAGCAGCCTATCGACTAGCGGGGAAGAGACCCAGTACTTC.

J is TRBJ1-1 and V is TRBV29-1; 7 nucleotides align to TRBD1. Germline V gives CDR1 SQVTM, CDR2 ANQGSEA. This CDR3 has 13 residues. V was pared by 5 bases and J by 0 bases, with 3 bases of the junction left unmatched. Written as DNA, the CDR3 is TGCAGCGTTCTGGGACAGTTGAACACTGAAGCTTTCTTT. This codes for CSVLGQLNTEAFF.

This sequence joins TRBV7-2 and TRBJ2-7; the D gene is possibly TRBD1 (5 bases). V shed 7 bases and J shed 5 bases, with 15 bases lying between them. Germline V gene sequence: CDR1 SGHTA, CDR2 FQGNSA. The length of the CDR3 is 13 residues. The CDR3 bases are TGTGCCAGCACCGCTCAGGGCTTTAACGAGCAGTACTTC. This codes for CASTAQGFNEQYF.

The CDR3 region is CASSFGQGGPYEQYF. In DNA, the CDR3 is TGTGCCAGCAGCTTTGGCCAGGGCGGCCCCTACGAGCAGTACTTC. The chain carries TRBV7-2 and TRBJ2-7; D might be TRBD1 (5 bases). Trimming stripped 3 bases from V and 2 bases from J, with 14 bases between. The CDR3 length is 15 residues. CDR1 SGHTA and CDR2 FQGNSA come from the germline V gene.

J is TRBJ1-2 and V is TRBV19; TRBD1 matches 9 bases. J lost 6 bases, V lost 9 bases, and 8 bases had no gene match. The CDR3 is 13 amino acids. The germline gives CDR1 LNHDA, CDR2 SQIVND (reference sequence). The CDR3 nucleotides are TGTGCCAGCTCCGGGACAGGGATAGATGGCTACACCTTC. This encodes CASSGTGIDGYTF.

V gene TRBV28 combines with J gene TRBJ2-2; D is uncertain. Looked up from germline, CDR1 is MDHEN and CDR2 is SYDVKM. The length of the CDR3 is 16 residues. V shed 2 bases and J shed 4 bases, with 14 bases lying between them. This CDR3 is CASSLGTYGSTGELFF. The CDR3 nucleotides read TGTGCCAGCAGTTTAGGCACGTACGGGTCCACCGGGGAGCTGTTTTTT.

The chain links TRBV4-3 to TRBJ2-7; D uncertain. CDR1 is LGHNA and CDR2 is YSLEER in the germline V gene. Trimming removed 0 bases at V and 5 bases at J, with 8 bases between. This CDR3 has 13 amino acids. CDR3 loop: CASSQDPSNEQYF. CDR3 DNA sequence: TGCGCCAGCAGCCAAGATCCCAGTAACGAGCAGTACTTC.

The chain joins TRBV7-2 to TRBJ2-7, with D possibly matching TRBD1 (5 bases). The CDR3 is made up of 13 amino acids. Germline values: CDR1 SGHTA, CDR2 FQGNSA. Deletions cut 5 bases from V and 1 base from J, with 9 bases between. CDR3 coding DNA: TGTGCCAGCAGCCCAGGGAATTCCTACGAGCAGTACTTC. As protein: CASSPGNSYEQYF.

The V gene is TRBV21-1, the J gene TRBJ2-4; whether TRBD1, the table's D call, matches the DNA was not checked. TRBV21-1 is tagged as a pseudogene. There are 16 residues in the CDR3. The CDR3 DNA follows: TGTGCCAGCAGCAAAGGACAGTCCCTACCCAAAAACATTCAGTACTTC. Its translation is CASSKGQSLPKNIQYF.

The chain links TRBV27 to TRBJ2-7, with a tentative D call TRBD1 (5 bases). The CDR3 covers 13 residues. Germline loops: CDR1 MNHEY, CDR2 SMNVEV (reference sequence). The V gene lost 4 bases and the J gene lost 5 bases, with 12 bases spanning the gap. The DNA of the CDR3 is TGTGCCAGCAGTTCTCACGACAGACACGAGCAGTACTTC. Amino acids: CASSSHDRHEQYF.

A single count supports this clone. The rearrangement joins TRBV9 to TRBJ2-1; 7 bases map to TRBD1. Germline V gives CDR1 SGDLS, CDR2 YYNGEE. This CDR3 has 17 residues. Germline trimming cut 0 bases from V and 2 bases from J; bases unmatched to any gene: 8. The DNA for the CDR3 is TGTGCCAGCAGCGTAGCCCGTGACAGGGCCCCCTACAATGAGCAGTTCTTC. It yields the protein CASSVARDRAPYNEQFF.